A single sample gave rise to the 16 T cell receptor beta chains below, sequenced in a study of cytomegalovirus exposure and HLA in healthy donors. With 60 Vbeta and 13 Jbeta primers, the PCR was carried out. Assay used: immunoSEQ multiplex PCR; TCRdb lists only in-frame clones, some missing. The sample records more than 95,000 clones, over 70% being singletons. The material sequenced was PBMCs. The receptors here all came from a man aged 35 to 55 in good health and CMV-seronegative.

This chain links TRBV29-1 with TRBJ1-1; possible D gene TRBD1, 5 bases. The V end lost 2 bases, the J end lost 5 bases, and 15 bases lay between the germline ends. The CDR3 consists of 14 residues. Germline values: CDR1 SQVTM, CDR2 ANQGSEA. The CDR3 reads CSVESQGRFTEAFF. Written as DNA, the CDR3 is TGCAGCGTTGAATCTCAGGGAAGATTTACTGAAGCTTTCTTT.

The chain joins TRBV13 to TRBJ2-7; 10 bases match TRBD2. The CDR3 has 15 residues. J was trimmed by 3 bases and V by 5 bases; bases with no gene match: 7. Germline V gives CDR1 PRHDT, CDR2 FYEKMQ (reference sequence). CDR3 bases: TGTGCCAGCAGCCCCAGGACTAGCGGTTACTACGAGCAGTACTTC. Translation gives CASSPRTSGYYEQYF.

The chain recombines TRBV27 with TRBJ2-5; 7 nucleotides agree with TRBD2. Per germline, CDR1 MNHEY and CDR2 SMNVEV (reference sequence). Losses at the gene ends were 5 bases for V and 5 bases for J; bases not matched to a gene: 8. The length of the CDR3 is 14 residues. CDR3 DNA sequence: TGTGCCAGCAGTCCAACGACTAGCTCGGAGACCCAGTACTTC. Protein product: CASSPTTSSETQYF.

Turning to this clone: At one boundary the junction diverges from the germline segment, which might be a read error. The V call is TRBV7-2, the J call TRBJ2-2; the D gene is possibly TRBD2 (6 bases). The CDR3 runs 16 residues. Germline V gene lookup returns CDR1 SGHTA and CDR2 FQGNSA. DNA of the CDR3: TGTGCCAGCAGCTTAGCTTCCGCGAGACCCTCCGGGGGGCTGTTTTTT. Amino acid sequence: CASSLASARPSGGLFF.

The CDR3 is CASSERGEETQYF. The CDR3 DNA reads TGTGCCAGCAGCGAGCGGGGGGAAGAGACCCAGTACTTC. J is TRBJ2-5 and V is TRBV9, with TRBD2 identical over 9 bases. The CDR3 is made up of 13 amino acids. Germline-derived CDR1 and CDR2 are SGDLS and YYNGEE. V dropped 3 bases and J dropped 3; count of bases not matched to a gene: 0.

The chain uses TRBV12-5 and TRBJ1-5, with 8 bases identical to TRBD1. Germline CDR1 LGHNT, CDR2 FRNRAP. CDR3 length: 15 amino acids. J lost 6 bases, V lost 5 bases, and 9 bases had no gene match. The CDR3 loop is CASGPSGQGFQPQHF. The CDR3 coding sequence is TGTGCTAGTGGTCCCTCCGGACAGGGATTTCAGCCCCAGCATTTT.

This chain connects TRBV5-4 to TRBJ2-1; 8 bases agree with TRBD1. Germline loops: CDR1 SGHNT, CDR2 YYREEE (reference sequence). Losses at the gene ends were 4 bases for V and 6 bases for J; bases not matched to a gene: 6. The CDR3 has 14 amino acids. Here the CDR3 DNA reads TGTGCCAGCAGCCTTCGGACAGGGCCCAATGAGCAGTTCTTC. Residues: CASSLRTGPNEQFF. Together with reference TRBV5-4 and TRBJ2-1, the CDR3 gives the full variable domain: ETGVTQSPTHLIKTRGQQVTLRCSSQSGHNTVSWYQQALGQGPQFIFQYYREEENGRGNFPPRFSGLQFPNYSSELNVNALELDDSALYLCASSLRTGPNEQFFGPGTRLTVL.

This clone was seen just once. The genes are TRBV11-3 and TRBJ2-1, with 10 bases fitting TRBD2. Germline CDR1 reads SGHNT; CDR2 reads YENEEA. Trimming cost V 1 base and J 6 bases; bases outside gene matches: 3. This CDR3 comprises 15 residues. For the CDR3, the DNA is TGTGCCAGCAGCTTAGGGCTAGCGGGAGTCAATGAGCAGTTCTTC. It translates to CASSLGLAGVNEQFF.

This clone has only one observation. This chain uses TRBV30 with TRBJ2-1; D ambiguous. V was shortened by 3 bases and J by 15 bases, with 18 bases between the two germline ends. This CDR3 is built from 12 residues. The germline V gene has CDR1 GTSNPN and CDR2 SVGIG (reference sequence). CDR3 in amino acids: CAWSPLGIMAFF. CDR3 sequence (DNA): TGTGCCTGGAGCCCCCTGGGCATCATGGCGTTCTTC.

The chain combines TRBV5-4 with TRBJ2-2; 8 bases are shared with TRBD1. This CDR3 has 16 amino acids. Germline values: CDR1 SGHNT, CDR2 YYREEE (reference sequence). J lost 0 bases, V lost 7 bases, and 8 bases had no gene match. This chain's CDR3 is CASYPDRAANTGELFF. In DNA, the CDR3 is TGTGCCAGCTATCCGGACAGGGCGGCGAACACCGGGGAGCTGTTTTTT.

V usage is TRBV5-6 and J usage is TRBJ2-3; TRBD1 is a possible D gene (6 bases). This CDR3 region has 15 residues. Germline CDR1 reads SGHDT; CDR2 reads YYEEEE. The V end lost 4 bases, the J end lost 9 bases, and 21 bases lay between the germline ends. In DNA, the CDR3 is TGTGCCAGCAGCCTTAGGACTCTGGGGGCAGGCACGCAGTATTTT. Protein sequence: CASSLRTLGAGTQYF.

The chain is built from TRBV6-5 and TRBJ1-2, with a weak D call TRBD1 (6 bases). This CDR3 is 13 amino acids long. Germline V gives CDR1 MNHEY, CDR2 SVGAGI. V shed 2 bases and J shed 7 bases, with 11 bases lying between them. The CDR3 nucleotides read TGTGCCAGCAGTTACGGGGGCGCCGGTGGCTACACCTTC. It specifies CASSYGGAGGYTF.

The table lists this clone with a few counts. The chain joins TRBV7-8 to TRBJ1-2; 7 bases match TRBD1. The CDR3 runs to 13 residues. V lost 3 bases to trimming and J lost 8 bases; unmatched junction nucleotides: 6. Germline V gene sequence: CDR1 SGHVS, CDR2 FQNEAQ. The CDR3 nucleotides read TGTGCCAGCAGCTTTGAGGGGGCAATCGGCTACACCTTC. Residues: CASSFEGAIGYTF.

The genes are TRBV5-1 and TRBJ2-2; possible D gene TRBD2, 5 bases. The CDR3 has 15 residues. The germline CDR1 and CDR2 sequences are SGHRS and YFSETQ. The V gene lost 1 base and the J gene lost 6 bases, with 13 bases spanning the gap. CDR3 DNA sequence: TGCGCCAGCAGCTTGAGCTCGGGGAAGGCCGGGGAGCTGTTTTTT. Translated: CASSLSSGKAGELFF.

The chain carries TRBV2 and TRBJ2-2, with TRBD2 matching over 13 bases. The CDR3 has 15 residues. V gave up 7 bases and J gave up 4 bases; unmatched junction bases: 3. Per germline, CDR1 SNHLY and CDR2 FYNNEI. The CDR3 spells CASTGLAGTTGELFF. DNA of the CDR3: TGTGCCAGCACGGGACTAGCGGGGACCACCGGGGAGCTGTTTTTT.

This clone has a single count. This chain links TRBV10-3 with TRBJ2-2; TRBD1 matches at 12 bases. CDR3 length equals 15 residues. CDR1 is ENHRY, CDR2 SYGVKD, per germline. Trimming took 7 bases from V and 6 from J; bases not matched to a gene: 6. The CDR3, as DNA: TGTGCCATCAACCGGGGGACAGGGGGCTCCGGGGAGCTGTTTTTT. Encoded protein: CAINRGTGGSGELFF.